These 22 T cell receptor beta chains came from one sample sequenced in a study of control samples from healthy donors and cancer patients (dated by TCRdb to 2020 to 2021). Library generation was performed with the immunoSEQ multiplex PCR assay. In TCRdb, the immuneACCESS table is reduced to in-frame sequences with V and J assigned. These tables do not hold every clone; where another copy was compared, an unresolved V gene accounts for under half, and the others remain unexplained. The sample data list roughly 98,000 clones, and approximately 82% of these were observed just once. Of the sample, around 10% is held by the ten largest clones. Sequenced material: blood. These receptors were collected from a woman in her sixties in good health.

The V call is TRBV6-4, the J call TRBJ2-1; D gene ambiguous. Germline CDR1 is MRHNA and CDR2 is SNTAGT. Trimming took 6 bases from V and 9 from J, leaving 15 bases between them. The CDR3 is 13 residues long. The CDR3 loop reads CASSQGTLVEQFF. The CDR3 bases are TGTGCCAGCAGCCAAGGTACGCTTGTTGAGCAGTTCTTC.

The rearrangement links TRBV11-2 to TRBJ1-6; possibly TRBD1 for D (5 bases). The CDR3 spans 14 residues. Looked up from germline, CDR1 is SGHAT and CDR2 is FQNNGV. V was cut by 6 bases and J by 9 bases, with 15 bases left in between. CDR3 loop: CASRAGVSSSPLHF. The CDR3 DNA reads TGTGCCAGCAGAGCGGGGGTTTCGAGTTCACCCCTCCACTTT.

The J gene is TRBJ1-6, the V gene TRBV19, with D maybe TRBD1 (5 bases). Germline values: CDR1 LNHDA, CDR2 SQIVND (reference sequence). Trimming removed 5 bases at V and 3 bases at J, with 11 bases between. The CDR3 loop spans 15 amino acids. CDR3 region: CASSDRDRYNSPLHF. The CDR3 nucleotides read TGTGCCAGTAGTGACCGGGACCGCTATAATTCACCCCTCCACTTT.

This chain joins TRBV7-2 and TRBJ2-7; 11 positions agree with TRBD2. Germline V gene sequence: CDR1 SGHTA, CDR2 FQGNSA. Trimming took 5 bases from V and 0 from J; bases not matched to a gene: 6. The CDR3 covers 16 residues. The CDR3 sequence is CASSPSGGMPSYEQYF. DNA for the CDR3: TGTGCCAGCAGCCCTAGCGGGGGGATGCCCTCCTACGAGCAGTACTTC. Full variable domain (rest looked up from reference TRBV7-2 and TRBJ2-7): GAGVSQSPSNKVTEKGKDVELRCDPISGHTALYWYRQSLGQGLEFLIYFQGNSAPDKSGLPSDRFSAERTGGSVSTLTIQRTQQEDSAVYLCASSPSGGMPSYEQYFGPGTRLTVT.

This clone has a handful of counts. CDR3 DNA: TGTGCTAGTGGTTCCGGGACAGTCAATGAAAAACTGTTTTTT. Its translation: CASGSGTVNEKLFF. The chain combines TRBV12-5 with TRBJ1-4, with 7 bases that match TRBD1. V lost 4 bases and J lost 5; bases outside the gene matches: 4. The CDR3 length is 14 residues. Germline CDR1 LGHNT, CDR2 FRNRAP.

The chain has TRBV4-3 and TRBJ1-2; D unresolved. The V end was cut by 3 bases, the J end by 4 bases, with 9 bases between. In germline, CDR1 is LGHNA, CDR2 YSLEER. The CDR3 loop spans 13 amino acids. The DNA for the CDR3 is TGCGCCAGCAGCCATTCGACCGGCTATGGCTACACCTTC. This translates into CASSHSTGYGYTF.

This clone has only a few counts. This sequence joins TRBV6-1 and TRBJ1-1, with D possibly matching TRBD1 (5 bases). Germline lookup yields CDR1 MNHNS and CDR2 SASEGT. The V and J ends lost 3 bases and 2 bases respectively, with 16 bases between them. CDR3 length: 16 amino acids. The CDR3 reads CASSDGLTGGNTEAFF. The CDR3 bases are TGTGCCAGCAGTGACGGGCTAACAGGTGGCAACACTGAAGCTTTCTTT.

The chain is built from TRBV4-2 and TRBJ1-2, with D tentatively TRBD1 (6 bases). CDR3 size: 15 residues. V was pared by 4 bases and J by 5 bases, with 17 bases between. The germline CDR1 and CDR2 sequences are LGHNA and YNFKEQ. The CDR3 DNA is TGTGCCAGCAGCCTATCAGGGGACGGGGGGTATGGCTACACCTTC. This sequence encodes CASSLSGDGGYGYTF.

The rearrangement links TRBV7-2 to TRBJ1-5, with 8 positions matching TRBD1. J lost 0 bases, V lost 4 bases, and 5 bases had no gene match. There are 16 residues in the CDR3. Germline V gene sequence: CDR1 SGHTA, CDR2 FQGNSA. For the CDR3, the DNA is TGTGCCAGCAGCTCCCGGACAGGGAATAGCAATCAGCCCCAGCATTTT. Amino acid sequence: CASSSRTGNSNQPQHF.

V is TRBV11-1 and J is TRBJ2-5; 10 bases match TRBD2. Trimming removed 6 bases from V and 7 bases from J; junction bases left unmatched: 8. CDR1 is SGHAT and CDR2 is FQDESV in the germline V gene (reference sequence). The CDR3 length is 14 residues. This CDR3 reads CASRRTSGVGTQYF. The CDR3 DNA sequence: TGTGCCAGCAGGCGTACTAGCGGGGTTGGGACCCAGTACTTC.

Written as DNA, the CDR3 is TGTGCCAGCAGTTTATCCCCGACAGGTCCTAATAAACGGGCCCTCCACTTT. Translated: CASSLSPTGPNKRALHF. The chain is built from TRBV28 and TRBJ1-6; a weak D match, TRBD1 (6 bases). CDR1 MDHEN and CDR2 SYDVKM come from the germline V gene. Between the trimmed V and J ends, which lost 1 base and 14 bases, there was a span of 24 bases. CDR3 length equals 17 residues.

V is TRBV10-1 and J is TRBJ1-3; D gene ambiguous. Germline CDR1 is WNHNN and CDR2 is SYGVQD (reference sequence). CDR3 length: 16 residues. V gave up 0 bases and J gave up 0 bases, with 9 bases separating them. The DNA of the CDR3 is TGCGCCAGCAGTGAGTCCATGGGATTCTCTGGAAACACCATATATTTT. Translating gives CASSESMGFSGNTIYF.

The V and J genes are TRBV5-4 and TRBJ1-2; 9 bases map to TRBD1. The CDR3 spans 15 residues. Per the germline V gene, CDR1 is SGHNT and CDR2 is YYREEE (reference sequence). The J segment lost 8 bases and the V segment lost 1 base, leaving 9 bases of the junction unmatched. The CDR3 spells CASSLKGQGAYGYTF. The CDR3 DNA is TGTGCCAGCAGCTTGAAGGGACAGGGCGCCTACGGCTACACCTTC. The full variable domain, in which reference TRBV5-4 and TRBJ1-2 provide the parts outside the CDR3, is ETGVTQSPTHLIKTRGQQVTLRCSSQSGHNTVSWYQQALGQGPQFIFQYYREEENGRGNFPPRFSGLQFPNYSSELNVNALELDDSALYLCASSLKGQGAYGYTFGSGTRLTVV.

The rearrangement uses TRBV18 and TRBJ2-7; 9 bases map to TRBD1. V lost 5 bases, J lost 5 bases, and 7 bases stayed unmatched. Per the germline V gene, CDR1 is KGHSH and CDR2 is LQKENI. The CDR3 runs to 14 residues. This CDR3 reads CASSIQQGANEQYF. CDR3 DNA sequence: TGTGCCAGCTCAATCCAACAGGGGGCCAACGAGCAGTACTTC.

This clone was seen only a few times. V gene TRBV6-2 or TRBV6-3 combines with J gene TRBJ2-1; TRBD2 is a possible D gene (6 bases). The CDR3 covers 12 residues. Germline values: CDR1 MNHEY, CDR2 SVGEGT. V was trimmed by 4 bases and J by 13 bases, leaving 14 bases between them. The CDR3 loop is CASSWLRGPQFF. CDR3 nucleotides: TGTGCCAGCAGTTGGTTGCGGGGACCCCAGTTCTTC.

The chain carries TRBV10-2 and TRBJ1-2, with D possibly matching TRBD1 (6 bases). From germline, CDR1 is WSHSY and CDR2 SAAADI. The CDR3 is 13 amino acids. The germline V and J ends were trimmed by 2 bases and 8 bases, with 12 bases remaining between them. The CDR3 here is CASSELGGQGYTF. Here the CDR3 DNA reads TGCGCCAGCAGTGAGCTGGGGGGGCAGGGCTACACCTTC.

The V gene is TRBV10-3, the J gene TRBJ2-7; 9 bases fit TRBD1. Germline assignment: CDR1 ENHRY and CDR2 SYGVKD. The CDR3 extends over 14 amino acids. The V gene end was trimmed by 3 bases and the J gene end by 6 bases; junction bases not matched to a gene: 6. The CDR3 nucleotides read TGTGCCATCAGTGACACCGGGACAGGGTCCGAGCAGTACTTC. This sequence encodes CAISDTGTGSEQYF.

The rearrangement uses TRBV6-9 and TRBJ1-2; D is possibly TRBD1 (5 bases). This CDR3 has 17 residues. The V end lost 9 bases, the J end lost 0 bases, and 23 bases lay between the germline ends. Germline lookup yields CDR1 MNHGY and CDR2 SVAAGI. The CDR3 loop reads CARGKGAEGTANYGYTF. The CDR3 nucleotides are TGTGCCAGGGGGAAGGGTGCCGAGGGGACGGCTAACTATGGCTACACCTTC.

As concerns this clone: One end of the junction varies from germline; a read error may be responsible. The chain joins TRBV5-1 to TRBJ2-7, with 15 positions matching TRBD2. The CDR3 sequence is 15 residues long. The germline gives CDR1 SGHRS, CDR2 YFSETQ. DNA for the CDR3: TGCGCCAGCAGCTTGGCGGGACTAGCGGGAGGCGGTTGGGACTTC. This translates into CASSLAGLAGGGWDF.

The chain joins TRBV11-2 to TRBJ1-1, with D tentatively TRBD1 (6 bases). CDR3 length equals 16 residues. Trimming removed 1 base at V and 1 base at J, with 13 bases between. Germline CDR1 reads SGHAT; CDR2 reads FQNNGV. DNA of the CDR3: TGTGCCAGCAGCTTAGTCCTGGACAGCGCGAACACTGAAGCTTTCTTT. Encoded protein: CASSLVLDSANTEAFF.

The chain uses TRBV5-4 and TRBJ1-2; TRBD1 might be the D (5 bases). This CDR3 spans 16 amino acids. V was shortened by 0 bases and J by 6 bases, with 18 bases between the two germline ends. Germline-derived CDR1 and CDR2 are SGHNT and YYREEE (reference sequence). The CDR3 region is CASSLALRGPRDGYTF. In DNA, the CDR3 is TGTGCCAGCAGCTTGGCCCTAAGAGGGCCCAGGGATGGCTACACCTTC.

This clone was observed once. The CDR3, as DNA: TGCAGCGTCCGGAGCTCGGGGGTGGGTGGAAACACCATATATTTT. It codes for CSVRSSGVGGNTIYF. This chain uses TRBV29-1 with TRBJ1-3; a weak D match, TRBD1 (5 bases). Deletions cut 6 bases from V and 3 bases from J, with 18 bases between. The CDR3 sequence is 15 residues long. Germline V gene lookup returns CDR1 SQVTM and CDR2 ANQGSEA.